This T cell receptor beta chain emerged from a study of radiotherapy plus CTLA-4 blockade in lung cancer. Turning to the study itself: Disease control was present in under 35% of patients, and objective responses in under 20%.

Worth noting for this clone: Its specificity is unknown.

The ends were cut back, 3 bases at V and 7 bases at J, with 21 bases in the middle. The CDR3 totals 16 residues. Germline loops: CDR1 SNHLY, CDR2 FYNNEI. Study findings and constraints: Response, reportedly, was best predicted by interferon-beta along with early blood T cell clone dynamics. In blood, tumor-derived TCR clones expanded after radiotherapy plus ipilimumab.

Measured with immunoSEQ multiplex PCR; TCRdb has only the in-frame clones, and not every one. The repertoire holds 77,000 or so clones, with roughly 74% as singletons. Those patients who had chemo-refractory metastatic non-small-cell lung cancer were given focal radiation along with CTLA-4 blockade through ipilimumab. The sequencing used peripheral blood, collected from a patient treated with radiotherapy plus ipilimumab. The TCR sequence derives from a human donor with non-small cell lung cancer whose response to radiotherapy plus ipilimumab could not be evaluated. The chain is built from TRBV2 and TRBJ1-2; D might be TRBD1 (6 bases). CDR3 bases: TGTGCCAGCAGTGATATAGGCAGGGGCGACACTAGTGGCTACACCTTC. Protein sequence: CASSDIGRGDTSGYTF.